A selection of T cell receptor beta chains follows, all from one sample in a study of Ad26.COV2.S vaccination and SARS-CoV-2 variants. Sequencing was performed with immunoSEQ multiplex PCR; in TCRdb, only in-frame clones are kept and a portion is missing. The sample records hundreds of thousands of clones, roughly 90% being singletons. The sequencing here drew on peripheral blood, taken in a trial of Ad26.COV2.S vaccine versus placebo. These receptors came from a person between 18 and 60 years old who received the Ad26.COV2.S COVID-19 vaccine or a placebo. Each CDR3 is given with its conserved first and last residue. Each record gives: J gene, clone size, D gene, V gene, CDR3 protein, CDR3 DNA. A D gene is named only where the DNA matches it firmly. Some rows mark clone size as missing; the rest say once, few, many or name a class of expanded clone.

TRBJ2-2	-	-	TRBV2	CASSFDYDNTGELFF	TGTGCCAGCAGCTTCGACTACGACAACACCGGGGAGCTGTTTTTT
TRBJ1-1	-	-	TRBV6-5	CASRETGNTEAFF	TGTGCCAGCAGGGAGACAGGGAACACTGAAGCTTTCTTT
TRBJ2-3	-	-	TRBV14	CASSTGRATQYF	TGTGCCAGCAGCACAGGCAGGGCTACGCAGTATTTT
TRBJ1-4	-	-	TRBV7-8	CASSAFSGNEKLFF	TGTGCCAGCAGCGCGTTTTCTGGTAATGAAAAACTGTTTTTT
TRBJ2-7	-	-	TRBV9	CASSYNPAGGEQYF	TGTGCCAGCAGCTATAACCCGGCAGGTGGGGAGCAGTACTTC
TRBJ1-2	-	-	TRBV19	CASSTRTAYGYTF	TGTGCCAGTAGTACCCGGACAGCCTATGGCTACACCTTC
TRBJ1-5	-	TRBD1	TRBV2	CASSRQGAKNQPQHF	TGTGCCAGCAGCCGCCAGGGGGCGAAGAATCAGCCCCAGCATTTT
TRBJ2-7	-	-	TRBV5-6	CASSWQAYEQYF	TGTGCCAGCAGCTGGCAGGCCTACGAGCAGTACTTC
TRBJ1-5	-	-	TRBV5-1	CASSRGDSNQPQHF	TGCGCCAGCAGCCGGGGTGATAGCAATCAGCCCCAGCATTTT
TRBJ1-1	-	-	TRBV11-2	CASSSGGRDAGTEAFF	TGTGCCAGCAGCTCCGGCGGCCGGGACGCAGGGACTGAAGCTTTCTTT
TRBJ1-2	-	-	TRBV2	CASSDVGYGYTF	TGTGCCAGCAGTGACGTGGGCTATGGCTACACCTTC
TRBJ2-1	-	-	TRBV7-9	CASTMLGEQFF	TGTGCCAGCACCATGTTGGGGGAGCAGTTCTTC
TRBJ1-5	-	-	TRBV7-9	CASSYLGEGNQPQHF	TGTGCCAGCAGCTATCTAGGGGAGGGCAATCAGCCCCAGCATTTT
TRBJ1-6	-	TRBD1	TRBV9	CASSVRTGDNSPLHF	TGTGCCAGCAGCGTCCGGACAGGAGATAATTCACCCCTCCACTTT
TRBJ1-6	-	-	TRBV16	CASSQSTRALHF	TGTGCCAGCAGCCAATCGACCCGGGCCCTCCACTTT
TRBJ2-2	few	TRBD2	TRBV27	CASSLGLATGELFF	TGTGCCAGCAGTTTAGGACTAGCAACCGGGGAGCTGTTTTTT
TRBJ1-2	-	-	TRBV12-3/TRBV12-4	CASSLRENYGYTF	TGTGCCAGCAGTTTGCGGGAGAACTATGGCTACACCTTC
TRBJ1-2	-	-	TRBV2	CASSDEPLRGYTF	TGTGCCAGCAGTGACGAGCCCTTAAGGGGCTACACCTTC
TRBJ1-4	once	-	TRBV18	CASSPTTRGGKEKLFF	TGTGCCAGCTCACCAACTACGAGGGGCGGAAAAGAAAAACTGTTTTTT
TRBJ2-7	-	TRBD1	TRBV9	CASSVGGTGLFYEQYF	TGTGCCAGCAGCGTAGGTGGGACAGGGCTATTCTACGAGCAGTACTTC
TRBJ2-2	-	TRBD2	TRBV18	CASSPPLLAATGELFF	TGTGCCAGCTCACCACCGTTACTAGCGGCCACCGGGGAGCTGTTTTTT
TRBJ2-7	once	TRBD2	TRBV18	CASSPAAGGAYEQYF	TGTGCCAGCTCACCGGCGGCGGGAGGCGCCTACGAGCAGTACTTC
TRBJ1-6	once	-	TRBV19	CASSTQGGRNSPLHF	TGTGCCAGTAGTACTCAAGGGGGACGGAATTCACCCCTCCACTTT
TRBJ2-7	few	-	TRBV4-3	CASSQAVSYEQYF	TGCGCCAGCAGCCAAGCTGTATCCTACGAGCAGTACTTC
TRBJ2-7	-	TRBD1	TRBV27	CASSLHRTGAYEQYF	TGTGCCAGCAGTCTACATCGGACAGGAGCGTACGAGCAGTACTTC
TRBJ1-2	-	-	TRBV29-1	CSVELLGGASF	TGCAGCGTTGAACTCCTTGGAGGGGCCTCCTTC
TRBJ2-7	-	TRBD2	TRBV5-1	CASSLATSGDVQYF	TGCGCCAGCAGCTTGGCGACTAGCGGGGACGTCCAGTACTTC
TRBJ1-4	-	TRBD1	TRBV30	CAWGDGTGGLNREKLFF	TGTGCCTGGGGGGATGGGACAGGGGGCTTAAATCGGGAAAAACTGTTTTTT
TRBJ2-1	-	-	TRBV18	CASSPPGRTGGNEQFF	TGTGCCAGCTCACCACCGGGGAGGACTGGGGGCAATGAGCAGTTCTTC
TRBJ2-1	-	-	TRBV9	CASSVGVLVEGEQFF	TGTGCCAGCAGCGTAGGAGTACTAGTTGAAGGCGAGCAGTTCTTC
TRBJ2-2	-	TRBD2	TRBV4-1	CASSQEGTSLSYANTGELFF	TGCGCCAGCAGCCAAGAAGGGACTAGCCTATCTTACGCGAACACCGGGGAGCTGTTTTTT
TRBJ2-1	-	TRBD2	TRBV10-2	CASSESSAGSYNEQFF	TGCGCCAGCAGTGAGTCTTCAGCGGGAAGCTACAATGAGCAGTTCTTC
TRBJ2-7	-	-	TRBV12-3/TRBV12-4	CASSPTPYEQYF	TGTGCCAGCAGCCCCACGCCTTACGAGCAGTACTTC
TRBJ1-5	-	-	TRBV2	CASTSLTQQSQHF	TGTGCCAGCACGTCCCTAACTCAACAGAGCCAGCATTTT
TRBJ2-2	-	-	TRBV24-1	CATSVGTINTGELFF	TGTGCCACCAGTGTAGGGACGATCAACACCGGGGAGCTGTTTTTT
TRBJ2-7	-	-	TRBV19	CASSTGTASYEQYF	TGTGCCAGTAGTACGGGGACGGCATCCTACGAGCAGTACTTC
TRBJ1-5	-	-	TRBV10-2	CATERVKAQHF	TGCGCCACCGAGAGGGTAAAGGCCCAGCATTTT
TRBJ1-1	once	TRBD1	TRBV29-1	CSVDEGANTEAFF	TGCAGCGTTGACGAGGGGGCGAACACTGAAGCTTTCTTT
TRBJ2-1	-	-	TRBV24-1	CATEPESSYNEQFF	TGTGCCACCGAGCCGGAAAGCTCCTACAATGAGCAGTTCTTC
TRBJ2-2	-	TRBD2	TRBV10-3	CAIAWTSGRVGTGELFF	TGTGCCATCGCTTGGACTAGCGGGAGGGTCGGCACCGGGGAGCTGTTTTTT
TRBJ2-2	-	TRBD1	TRBV10-2	CASSEFPPGQGTGELFF	TGCGCCAGCAGTGAGTTTCCACCGGGACAGGGGACCGGGGAGCTGTTTTTT
TRBJ2-2	-	TRBD1	TRBV11-3	CASSPGQGARAGELFF	TGTGCCAGCAGCCCGGGACAGGGGGCGCGCGCCGGGGAGCTGTTTTTT
TRBJ1-4	-	-	TRBV6-5	CASSYSKAGTLFF	TGTGCCAGCAGCTACTCGAAGGCGGGGACTCTGTTTTTT
TRBJ2-7	-	TRBD2	TRBV2	CASRNGETSGGTYEQYF	TGTGCCAGCAGGAATGGCGAAACTAGCGGGGGAACCTACGAGCAGTACTTC
TRBJ1-2	-	-	TRBV29-1	CSEGPKGWGYTF	TGCAGCGAGGGACCTAAGGGATGGGGCTACACCTTC
TRBJ2-7	-	-	TRBV2	CASIRDINYEQYF	TGTGCCAGCATACGGGACATCAACTACGAGCAGTACTTC
TRBJ2-1	-	TRBD1	TRBV9	CASSETGESRNEQFF	TGTGCCAGCAGCGAGACAGGGGAGAGCCGCAATGAGCAGTTCTTC
TRBJ2-7	few	-	TRBV29-1	CSVVGTEQYF	TGCAGCGTTGTCGGGACCGAGCAGTACTTC
TRBJ1-4	few	-	TRBV27	CASSLSVANEKLFF	TGTGCCAGCAGTCTGTCAGTCGCCAATGAAAAACTGTTTTTT
TRBJ2-2	-	TRBD1	TRBV9	CASSPRTGSTGELFF	TGTGCCAGCAGCCCAAGGACAGGGTCCACCGGGGAGCTGTTTTTT
TRBJ1-1	once	-	TRBV7-3	CASSAGTNTEAFF	TGTGCCAGCAGCGCCGGGACTAACACTGAAGCTTTCTTT
TRBJ2-7	few	-	TRBV20-1	CSASGVIRGPGQYF	TGCAGTGCTAGTGGGGTGATCCGAGGACCGGGGCAGTACTTC
TRBJ1-1	-	TRBD1	TRBV5-4	CASSLRTGDKVRAEAFF	TGTGCCAGCAGCTTGCGGACAGGGGACAAAGTGAGGGCTGAAGCTTTCTTT
TRBJ2-5	-	-	TRBV6-5	CASTGPASETQYF	TGTGCCAGCACGGGACCGGCCTCGGAGACCCAGTACTTC
TRBJ1-3	once	-	TRBV5-1	CASSLEGGNTIYF	TGCGCCAGCAGCTTGGAAGGTGGAAACACCATATATTTT
TRBJ1-1	-	-	TRBV6-2/TRBV6-3	CASSYTQGLAEAFF	TGTGCCAGCAGTTACACTCAGGGGTTGGCTGAAGCTTTCTTT
TRBJ1-5	-	-	TRBV6-5	CASIQALYSNQPQHF	TGTGCCAGCATCCAAGCCCTATATAGCAATCAGCCCCAGCATTTT